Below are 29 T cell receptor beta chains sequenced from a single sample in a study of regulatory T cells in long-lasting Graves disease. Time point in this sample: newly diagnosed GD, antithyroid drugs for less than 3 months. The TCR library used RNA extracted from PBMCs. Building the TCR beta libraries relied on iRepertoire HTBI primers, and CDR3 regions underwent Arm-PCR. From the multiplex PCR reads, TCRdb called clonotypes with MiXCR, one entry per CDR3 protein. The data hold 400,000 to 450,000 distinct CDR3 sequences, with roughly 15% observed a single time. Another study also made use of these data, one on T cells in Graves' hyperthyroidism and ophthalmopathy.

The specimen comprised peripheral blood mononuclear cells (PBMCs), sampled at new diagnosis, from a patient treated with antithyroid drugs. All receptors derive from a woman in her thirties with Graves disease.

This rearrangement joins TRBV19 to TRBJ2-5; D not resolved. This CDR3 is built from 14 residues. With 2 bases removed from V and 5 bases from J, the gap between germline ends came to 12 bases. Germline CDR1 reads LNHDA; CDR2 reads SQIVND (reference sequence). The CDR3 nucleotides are TGTGCCAGTAGTATAAAGGATGTGACCGAGACCCAGTACTTC. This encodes CASSIKDVTETQYF.

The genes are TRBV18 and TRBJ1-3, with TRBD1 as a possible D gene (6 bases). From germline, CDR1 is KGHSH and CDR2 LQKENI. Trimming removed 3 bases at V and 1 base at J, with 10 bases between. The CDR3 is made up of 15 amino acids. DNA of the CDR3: TGTGCCAGCTCACCTGGGGGCCAGTCTGGAAACACCATATATTTT. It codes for CASSPGGQSGNTIYF. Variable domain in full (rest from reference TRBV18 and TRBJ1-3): NAGVMQNPRHLVRRRGQEARLRCSPMKGHSHVYWYRQLPEEGLKFMVYLQKENIIDESGMPKERFSAEFPKEGPSILRIQQVVRGDSAAYFCASSPGGQSGNTIYFGEGSWLTVV.

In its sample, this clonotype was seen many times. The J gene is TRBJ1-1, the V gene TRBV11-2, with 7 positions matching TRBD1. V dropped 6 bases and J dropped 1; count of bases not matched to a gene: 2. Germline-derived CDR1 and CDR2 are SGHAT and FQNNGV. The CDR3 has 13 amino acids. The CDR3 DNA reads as TGTGCCAGCAGGGGACAGCCGAACACTGAAGCTTTCTTT. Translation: CASRGQPNTEAFF.

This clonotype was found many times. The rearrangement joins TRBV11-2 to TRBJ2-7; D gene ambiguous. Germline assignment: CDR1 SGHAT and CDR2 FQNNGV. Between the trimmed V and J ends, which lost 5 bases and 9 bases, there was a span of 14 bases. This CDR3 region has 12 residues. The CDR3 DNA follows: TGTGCCAGCAGCCTTTCCGAGCTAAGGCAGTACTTC. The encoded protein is CASSLSELRQYF.

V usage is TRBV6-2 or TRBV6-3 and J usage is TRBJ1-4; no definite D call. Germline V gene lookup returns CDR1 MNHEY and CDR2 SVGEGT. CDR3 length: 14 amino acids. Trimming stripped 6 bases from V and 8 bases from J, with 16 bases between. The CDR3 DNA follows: TGTGCCAGCAGCTGGGGAGCCAAGGAGGAAAAACTGTTTTTT. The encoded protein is CASSWGAKEEKLFF.

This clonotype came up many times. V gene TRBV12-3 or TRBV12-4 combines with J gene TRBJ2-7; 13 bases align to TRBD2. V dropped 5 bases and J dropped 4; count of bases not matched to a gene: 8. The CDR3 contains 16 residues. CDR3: CASSTLGLAGTYEQYF. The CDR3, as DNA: TGTGCCAGCAGTACCTTGGGACTAGCGGGAACTTACGAGCAGTACTTC.

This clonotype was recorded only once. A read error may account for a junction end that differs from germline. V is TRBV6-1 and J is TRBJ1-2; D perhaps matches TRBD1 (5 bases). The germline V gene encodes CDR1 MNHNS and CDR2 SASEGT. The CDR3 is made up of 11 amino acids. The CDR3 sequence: CTSGANYGYTF. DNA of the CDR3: TGTACCAGCGGGGCGAACTATGGCTACACCTTC.

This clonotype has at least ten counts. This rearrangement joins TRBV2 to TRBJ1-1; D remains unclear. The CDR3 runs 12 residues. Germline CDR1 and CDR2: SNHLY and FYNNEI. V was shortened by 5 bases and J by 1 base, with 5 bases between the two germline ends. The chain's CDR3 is CASSKENTEAFF. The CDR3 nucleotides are TGTGCCAGCAGTAAAGAGAACACTGAAGCTTTCTTT.

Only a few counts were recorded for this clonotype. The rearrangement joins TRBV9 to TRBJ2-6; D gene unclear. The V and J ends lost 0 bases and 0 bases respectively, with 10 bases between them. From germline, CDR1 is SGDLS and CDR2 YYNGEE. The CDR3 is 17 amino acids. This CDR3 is CASSVATGSSGANVLTF. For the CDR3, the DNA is TGTGCCAGCAGCGTAGCTACGGGCAGCTCTGGGGCCAACGTCCTGACTTTC.

CDR3 sequence: CAQNRGGFGTDTQYF. Here the CDR3 DNA reads TGTGCCCAAAACCGAGGGGGATTTGGCACAGATACGCAGTATTTT. The chain joins TRBV30 to TRBJ2-3; D may be TRBD1 (6 bases). V lost 8 bases, J lost 1 base, and 19 bases lay in between. The length of the CDR3 is 15 residues. Germline-derived CDR1 and CDR2 are GTSNPN and SVGIG (reference sequence). Combining the CDR3 with reference TRBV30 and TRBJ2-3 gives the whole variable domain SQTIHQWPATLVQPVGSPLSLECTVEGTSNPNLYWYRQAAGRGLQLLFYSVGIGQISSEVPQNLSASRPQDRQFILSSKKLLLSDSGFYLCAQNRGGFGTDTQYFGPGTRLTVL.

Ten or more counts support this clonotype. The CDR3 sequence is CASKTGTGEETQYF. The DNA of the CDR3 is TGTGCCAGCAAGACCGGGACAGGGGAAGAGACCCAGTACTTC. The chain couples TRBV27 to TRBJ2-5, with TRBD1 matching over 10 bases. Trimming removed 7 bases from V and 3 bases from J; junction bases left unmatched: 5. CDR3 length: 14 residues. The germline V gene encodes CDR1 MNHEY and CDR2 SMNVEV (reference sequence).

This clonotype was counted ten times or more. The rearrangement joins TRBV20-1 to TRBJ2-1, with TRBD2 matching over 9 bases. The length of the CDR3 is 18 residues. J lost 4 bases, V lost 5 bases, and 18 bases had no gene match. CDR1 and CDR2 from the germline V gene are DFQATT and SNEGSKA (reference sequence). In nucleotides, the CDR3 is TGCAGTGCTCACCAAAGCACCATAGCGGGAGTATTATACAATGAGCAGTTCTTC. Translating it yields CSAHQSTIAGVLYNEQFF.

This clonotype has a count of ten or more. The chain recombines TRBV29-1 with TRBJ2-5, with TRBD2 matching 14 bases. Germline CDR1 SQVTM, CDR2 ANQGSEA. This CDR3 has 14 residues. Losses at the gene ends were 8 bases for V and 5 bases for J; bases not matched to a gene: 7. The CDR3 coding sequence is TGCAGCAACTCCGGGACTAGCGGGAGTGAGACCCAGTACTTC. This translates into CSNSGTSGSETQYF.

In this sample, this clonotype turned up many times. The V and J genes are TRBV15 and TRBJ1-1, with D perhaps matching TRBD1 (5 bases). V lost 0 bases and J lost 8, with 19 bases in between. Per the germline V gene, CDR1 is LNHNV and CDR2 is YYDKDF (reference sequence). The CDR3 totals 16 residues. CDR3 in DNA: TGTGCCACCAGCAGAGATCCGCGCTCGAAGGGGAGGGAAGCTTTCTTT. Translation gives CATSRDPRSKGREAFF.

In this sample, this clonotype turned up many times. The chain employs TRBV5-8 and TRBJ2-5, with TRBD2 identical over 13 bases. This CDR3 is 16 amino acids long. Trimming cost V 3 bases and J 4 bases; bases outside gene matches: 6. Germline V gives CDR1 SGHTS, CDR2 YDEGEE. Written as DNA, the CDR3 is TGTGCCAGCAGCTCGGGACTAGCGGGATCCGGAGAGACCCAGTACTTC. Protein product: CASSSGLAGSGETQYF.

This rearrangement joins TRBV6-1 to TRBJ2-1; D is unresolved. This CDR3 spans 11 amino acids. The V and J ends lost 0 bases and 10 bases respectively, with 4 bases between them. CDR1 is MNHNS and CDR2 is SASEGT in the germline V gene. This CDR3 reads CASSEAYEQFF. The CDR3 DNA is TGTGCCAGCAGTGAAGCATACGAGCAGTTCTTC.

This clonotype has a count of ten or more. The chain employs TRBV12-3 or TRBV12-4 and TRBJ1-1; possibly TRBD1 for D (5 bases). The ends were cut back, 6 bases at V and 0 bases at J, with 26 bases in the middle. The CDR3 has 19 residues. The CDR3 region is CASSKIPPGARSMNTEAFF. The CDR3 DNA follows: TGTGCCAGCAGCAAAATCCCGCCCGGGGCCCGCTCCATGAACACTGAAGCTTTCTTT.

For the CDR3, the DNA is TGCGCCAGCAGCCAACCACGGACAAGGTCCTACGAGCAGTACTTC. It specifies CASSQPRTRSYEQYF. The rearrangement joins TRBV4-1 to TRBJ2-7; perhaps TRBD1 as D (5 bases). V lost 2 bases and J 1 base, leaving 12 bases between the germline ends. This CDR3 has 15 amino acids. Per the germline V gene, CDR1 is MGHRA and CDR2 is YSYEKL.

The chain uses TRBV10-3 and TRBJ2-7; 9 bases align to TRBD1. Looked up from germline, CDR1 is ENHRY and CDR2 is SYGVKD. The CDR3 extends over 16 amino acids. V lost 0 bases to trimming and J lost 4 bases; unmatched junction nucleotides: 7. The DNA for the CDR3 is TGTGCCATCAGTGAGTCCGGGACAGGGATACCTTACGAGCAGTACTTC. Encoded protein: CAISESGTGIPYEQYF.

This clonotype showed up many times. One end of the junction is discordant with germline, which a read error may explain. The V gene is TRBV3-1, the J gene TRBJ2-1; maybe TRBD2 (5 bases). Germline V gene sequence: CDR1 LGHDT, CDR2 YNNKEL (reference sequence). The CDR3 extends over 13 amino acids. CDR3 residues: CASSPQAGSGLAF. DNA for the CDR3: TGTGCCAGCAGCCCTCAGGCGGGCAGTGGTCTGGCCTTC.

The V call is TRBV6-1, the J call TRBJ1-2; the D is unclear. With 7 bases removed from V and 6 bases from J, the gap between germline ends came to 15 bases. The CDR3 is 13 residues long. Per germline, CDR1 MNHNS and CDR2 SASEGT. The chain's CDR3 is CASTDLRTDGYTF. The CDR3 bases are TGTGCCAGCACCGACCTAAGGACGGATGGCTACACCTTC.

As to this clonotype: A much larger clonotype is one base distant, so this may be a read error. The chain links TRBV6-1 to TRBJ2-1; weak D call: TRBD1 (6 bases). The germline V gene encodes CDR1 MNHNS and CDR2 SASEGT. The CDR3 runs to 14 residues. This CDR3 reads CAGSSKGVYDEQFF. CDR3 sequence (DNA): TGTGCCGGCAGTTCTAAGGGGGTTTACGATGAGCAGTTCTTC.

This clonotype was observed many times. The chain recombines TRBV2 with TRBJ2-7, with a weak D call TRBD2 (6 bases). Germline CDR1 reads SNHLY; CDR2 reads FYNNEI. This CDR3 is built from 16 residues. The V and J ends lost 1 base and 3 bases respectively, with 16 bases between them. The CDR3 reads CASSEDGGALGYEQYF. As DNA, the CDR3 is TGTGCCAGCAGTGAAGATGGAGGGGCCTTAGGCTACGAGCAGTACTTC.

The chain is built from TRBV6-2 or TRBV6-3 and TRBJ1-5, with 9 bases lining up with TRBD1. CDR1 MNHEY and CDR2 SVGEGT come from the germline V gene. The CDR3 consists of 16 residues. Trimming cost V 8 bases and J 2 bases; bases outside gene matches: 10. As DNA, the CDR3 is TGTGCCAGCCGGGGACAGGGAAGGAAGGGCAATCAGCCCCAGCATTTT. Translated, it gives CASRGQGRKGNQPQHF.

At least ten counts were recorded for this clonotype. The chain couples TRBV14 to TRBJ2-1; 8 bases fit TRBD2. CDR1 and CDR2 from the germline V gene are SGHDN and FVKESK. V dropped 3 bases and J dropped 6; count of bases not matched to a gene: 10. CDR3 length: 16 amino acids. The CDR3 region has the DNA TGTGCCAGCAGCCAGGATTTAGTGCTAGCGGGCAATGAGCAGTTCTTC. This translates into CASSQDLVLAGNEQFF.

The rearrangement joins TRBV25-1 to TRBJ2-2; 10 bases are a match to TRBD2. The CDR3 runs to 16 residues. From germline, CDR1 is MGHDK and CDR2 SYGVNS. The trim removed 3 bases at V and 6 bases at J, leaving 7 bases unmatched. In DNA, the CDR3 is TGTGCCAGCAGTGATTCTCGGAGCGGGAGGGCCGGGGAGCTGTTTTTT. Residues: CASSDSRSGRAGELFF.

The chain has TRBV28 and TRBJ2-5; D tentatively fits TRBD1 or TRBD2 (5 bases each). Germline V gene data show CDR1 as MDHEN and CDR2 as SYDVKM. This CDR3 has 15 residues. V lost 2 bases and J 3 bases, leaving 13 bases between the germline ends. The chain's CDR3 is CASSLRGQGEETQYF. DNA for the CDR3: TGTGCCAGCAGTTTAAGAGGGCAGGGAGAAGAGACCCAGTACTTC.

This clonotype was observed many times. The CDR3 nucleotides read TGTGCCAGCAAAGCGGGTGGCGAGCAGTACTTC. Translation gives CASKAGGEQYF. The chain combines TRBV28 with TRBJ2-7; D is possibly TRBD2 (6 bases). Trimming stripped 7 bases from V and 6 bases from J, with 10 bases between. The V gene's germline CDR1 is MDHEN and CDR2 SYDVKM. The length of the CDR3 is 11 residues.

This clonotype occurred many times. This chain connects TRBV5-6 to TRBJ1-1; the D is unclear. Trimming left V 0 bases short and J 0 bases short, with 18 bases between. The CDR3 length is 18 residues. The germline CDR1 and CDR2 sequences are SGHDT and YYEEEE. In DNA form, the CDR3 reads TGTGCCAGCAGCTTGGTCGCAGGCCAGCGGGGTTTGAACACTGAAGCTTTCTTT. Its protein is CASSLVAGQRGLNTEAFF.